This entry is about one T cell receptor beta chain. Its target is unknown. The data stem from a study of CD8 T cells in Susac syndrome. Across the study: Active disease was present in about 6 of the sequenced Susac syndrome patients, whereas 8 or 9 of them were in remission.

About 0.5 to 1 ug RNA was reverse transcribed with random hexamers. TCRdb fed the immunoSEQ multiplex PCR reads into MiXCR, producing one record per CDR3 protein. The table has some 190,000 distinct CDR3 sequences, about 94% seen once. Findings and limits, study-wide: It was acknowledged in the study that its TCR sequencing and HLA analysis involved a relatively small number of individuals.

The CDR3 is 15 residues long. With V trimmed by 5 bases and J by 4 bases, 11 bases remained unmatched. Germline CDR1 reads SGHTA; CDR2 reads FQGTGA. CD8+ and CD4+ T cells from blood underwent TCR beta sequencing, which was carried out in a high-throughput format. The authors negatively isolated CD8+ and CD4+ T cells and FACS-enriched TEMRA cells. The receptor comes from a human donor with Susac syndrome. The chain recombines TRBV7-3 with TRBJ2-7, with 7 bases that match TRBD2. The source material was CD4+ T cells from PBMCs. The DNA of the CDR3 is TGTGCCAGCAGCCCCCGAGAGAGCGGGGTATACGAGCAGTACTTC. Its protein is CASSPRESGVYEQYF.